This T cell receptor (beta chain) appears in the sequencing data of a study of T cell responses to AZD1222 COVID-19 vaccine (dated by TCRdb to the early 2020s). As for the study more broadly: AZD1222 recipients given second doses at about 4 weeks or at about 12 weeks were pooled, since spike-specific TCR depth and breadth were not found to differ between the two schedules. TCR sequencing was performed for more than 230 trial participants, of whom about 200 were given two doses of AZD1222 and around 25 were given two doses of MenACWY control vaccine. Trial participants were enrolled by age into 18-55, 56-69 and 70-plus year subgroups, with roughly 160, 29 and 62 TCR-sequenced participants respectively.

Concerning this clone itself: Its antigen remains unidentified. No base-level quality is on record; no much larger clone is a single base apart.

The CDR3 regions of human TCRbeta chains were analyzed by immunosequencing. In the source study's methods: TCRs in the repertoires were compared against a reference library of SARS-CoV-2-specific TCRs that had been generated with the MIRA antigen-specificity platform. Breadth meant the fraction of unique TCRs that were SARS-CoV-2-associated, whereas depth meant the fraction of total T cells that were SARS-CoV-2-associated. Each spike-specific TCR was assigned to its reactive spike region and to a CD4 or CD8 class using the MIRA data. Log10-transformed breadth and depth values were compared by one-way ANOVA with Sidak's multiple comparisons tests. TCRdb provides this immuneACCESS table in a form limited to in-frame rearrangements. Some clones are lacking; in checked studies, under half of them reflect an unresolved V gene, and why the rest are absent is not known. That table supplies the V and J calls and clone size; D and trimming were determined from the DNA. This sample has approximately 160,000 clones in its table, and roughly 93% of those were observed once. The ten most abundant clones make up around 0.9% of the sample.

This sample's time point label indicates: baseline before first vaccination. The vaccinee samples were drawn from two UK trials, COV001 and COV002, one of which was a single-blind randomized controlled phase 2/3 trial testing AZD1222 (ChAdOx1 nCoV-19) in healthy adults. For TCRbeta chain sequencing, PBMC samples from trial participants were taken at day 0 and at day 28 after the second dose. The junction shows trimming of 5 bases on V and 9 bases on J, and the gene matches do not reach 3 bases of it. Looking up the germline V gene yields CDR1 MNHEY and CDR2 SVGAGI. The CDR3 runs 12 amino acids, cysteine and phenylalanine included. Of the read, only the CDR3 DNA is kept; its 36 bases are in frame from base 1. Overall study outcomes, separate from this receptor: CD4 TCRs associated with the vaccine covered the entire spike protein, and the dominant responses were in regions 160-218 and 743-854. Because no samples from the day 14 peak response were available, repertoires could be characterized only after the peak T cell response. Reportedly, close to half of the unique spike-specific TCRs recognized epitopes lying outside the regions that are mutated in the B.1.351 and B.1.1.7 variants. In the small 56-69-year group, the increase in depth fell short of significance, most likely because of low power. Conclusions about previously exposed vaccinees are limited, since just five or six AZD1222 recipients were seropositive for SARS-CoV-2 at baseline. Participants were mostly white British, with more females than males. The authors suggested clonal diversity may have been underestimated. A significant rise in spike-specific TCR breadth and depth was observed after two AZD1222 doses relative to day 0 and relative to MenACWY recipients.

The clonotype comes from an adult in good health. The material was peripheral blood, obtained on day 0 of AZD1222 vaccination. The chain is assembled from TRBV6-5 and TRBJ2-1, with 8 junctional bases fitting TRBD2. The sequenced DNA: TGTGCCAGCAGTCTGCGGGGGGCTGAGCAGTTCTTC. It codes for CASSLRGAEQFF.